Listed below are T cell receptor beta chains from one sample, sequenced in a study of human T cells and chemical hapten exposure. Using its own MiXCR run on the RACE reads, TCRdb lists one record per CDR3 protein. The sample contains about 76,000 distinct CDR3 sequences, 10% to 15% of which appear only once. The sample was whole blood, taken in connection with sensitization to the hapten diphenylcyclopropenone (DPC). All receptors derive from a woman in her 50s with alopecia areata. Some clones in this sample may be carry-over from other donors' samples. Both conserved end residues are part of each CDR3. Fields, in order: V gene, clone size, J gene, D gene, CDR3 protein, CDR3 DNA. The D gene is left open where the match is weak. Rows give clone size only sometimes, using once, few, many, or a class for an expanded clone.

>TRBV7-2|many|TRBJ1-2|NA
CASSAEGRQANYGYTF
TGTGCCAGCAGCGCGGAAGGACGGCAGGCAAACTATGGCTACACCTTC
>TRBV27|NA|TRBJ1-1|NA
CASRSGQGMNTEAFF
TGTGCCAGCCGATCTGGACAAGGCATGAACACTGAAGCTTTCTTT
>TRBV12-3/TRBV12-4|many|TRBJ1-6|NA
CASSQSMTSANSPLHF
TGTGCCAGCAGTCAGTCGATGACATCAGCTAATTCACCCCTCCACTTT
>TRBV12-3/TRBV12-4|many|TRBJ2-1|TRBD2
CASSLGGGSYNEQFF
TGTGCCAGCAGTTTAGGCGGGGGCTCCTACAATGAGCAGTTCTTC
>TRBV20-1|NA|TRBJ2-7|NA
CSARLAHSYEQYF
TGCAGTGCTAGACTAGCGCACTCCTACGAGCAGTACTTC
>TRBV3-1|few|TRBJ2-7|TRBD2
CASSQDLAGGDEQYF
TGTGCCAGCAGCCAAGATCTAGCGGGAGGAGACGAGCAGTACTTC
>TRBV25-1|many|TRBJ2-1|NA
CASSPIGGYNEQFF
TGTGCCAGCAGTCCAATCGGGGGCTACAATGAGCAGTTCTTC
>TRBV29-1|few|TRBJ2-7|TRBD1
CSVAGTGSYEQYF
TGCAGCGTTGCTGGGACAGGCTCCTACGAGCAGTACTTC
>TRBV5-1|NA|TRBJ2-3|TRBD2
CASSLAQAGGGTDTQYF
TGCGCCAGCAGCTTGGCACAAGCGGGAGGGGGAACAGATACGCAGTATTTT
>TRBV20-1|NA|TRBJ1-1|NA
CSAQTRGTDTEAFF
TGCAGTGCTCAGACCCGGGGCACGGACACTGAAGCTTTCTTT